These 27 T cell receptor beta chains were sequenced from one sample in a study of cytomegalovirus exposure and HLA in healthy donors (dated by TCRdb to 2017 to 2019). Library preparation used the immunoSEQ multiplex PCR assay. For the multiplex PCR, a mixture combining 60 forward primers for TCR Vbeta segments and 13 reverse primers for TCR Jbeta segments was used. Held by TCRdb, this immuneACCESS table contains in-frame sequences only and omits some clones. Under half of the omission traces to an unresolved V gene where checked; the cause of the rest is unknown. This sample is represented by about 160,000 clones; over 65% of them were singletons. The ten most abundant clones make up 6% to 7.5% of the sample. Specimen: PBMCs. These receptors were obtained from a middle-aged man in good health and CMV-seropositive.

The genes are TRBV6-5 and TRBJ2-7; maybe TRBD1 (6 bases). This CDR3 spans 12 amino acids. In germline, CDR1 is MNHEY, CDR2 SVGAGI. V shed 5 bases and J shed 9 bases, with 14 bases lying between them. The CDR3 DNA reads as TGTGCCAGCAGTCCGACAGGAGGCGGGCAGTACTTC. Amino acids: CASSPTGGGQYF.

The rearrangement joins TRBV7-9 to TRBJ2-1; D gene uncertain. This CDR3 contains 13 residues. Germline values: CDR1 SEHNR, CDR2 FQNEAQ (reference sequence). With 5 bases removed from V and 4 bases from J, the gap between germline ends came to 9 bases. The CDR3 nucleotides read TGTGCCAGCAGCACTGATCCGTACAATGAGCAGTTCTTC. It specifies CASSTDPYNEQFF.

The CDR3 DNA reads TGTGCCAGCAGCGTAGACGGGACTAGCGGAGAGACCCAGTACTTC. Translation: CASSVDGTSGETQYF. V gene TRBV9 combines with J gene TRBJ2-5; TRBD2 matches 11 bases. CDR3 length equals 15 residues. With 0 bases clipped from V and 4 bases from J, the junction kept 2 bases outside the gene matches. Germline V gene lookup returns CDR1 SGDLS and CDR2 YYNGEE.

The V and J genes are TRBV7-9 and TRBJ2-5; 7 bases match TRBD2. Gene TRBJ2-7 matches the end of the DNA better, so the J call may be wrong. Germline values: CDR1 SEHNR, CDR2 FQNEAQ (reference sequence). There are 14 residues in the CDR3. Here the CDR3 reads CASSLGLAGGEQYF. DNA for the CDR3: TGTGCCAGCAGCTTAGGACTAGCAGGAGGCGAGCAGTACTTC.

This clone has only one observation. The chain carries TRBV29-1 and TRBJ1-2; possible D gene TRBD1, 5 bases. The V end lost 1 base, the J end lost 7 bases, and 16 bases lay between the germline ends. The CDR3 sequence is 14 residues long. Germline CDR1 is SQVTM and CDR2 is ANQGSEA. Here the CDR3 DNA reads TGCAGCGTTGAAGGGGTGGGAGGGGCTGGTGGCTACACCTTC. Residues: CSVEGVGGAGGYTF.

This rearrangement joins TRBV4-2 to TRBJ2-5; the match to TRBD2 covers 11 bases. This CDR3 is 15 amino acids long. CDR1 and CDR2 from the germline V gene are LGHNA and YNFKEQ. With V trimmed by 2 bases and J by 5 bases, 4 bases remained unmatched. CDR3 sequence reads: CASSQLPSGGETQYF. As DNA, the CDR3 is TGTGCCAGCAGCCAATTGCCTAGCGGGGGGGAGACCCAGTACTTC.

This chain uses TRBV5-1 with TRBJ1-1, with D tentatively TRBD1 (6 bases). Germline V CDR1 and CDR2: SGHRS, YFSETQ. Trimming took 0 bases from V and 6 from J, leaving 24 bases between them. The length of the CDR3 is 18 residues. CDR3 sequence: CASSLGLQGRQVESEAFF. The CDR3 DNA reads as TGCGCCAGCAGCTTGGGTCTACAGGGCAGGCAAGTGGAGTCTGAAGCTTTCTTT.

V and J are TRBV18 and TRBJ1-5, with 10 bases matching TRBD1. Germline CDR1 KGHSH, CDR2 LQKENI. The V segment lost 3 bases and the J segment 1 base; nucleotides outside the gene matches: 3. The CDR3 loop spans 16 amino acids. The CDR3 region has the DNA TGTGCCAGCTCACCCGGGACAGGGGCGAGCAATCAGCCCCAGCATTTT. This encodes CASSPGTGASNQPQHF. Full variable domain (missing parts from reference TRBV18 and TRBJ1-5): NAGVMQNPRHLVRRRGQEARLRCSPMKGHSHVYWYRQLPEEGLKFMVYLQKENIIDESGMPKERFSAEFPKEGPSILRIQQVVRGDSAAYFCASSPGTGASNQPQHFGDGTRLSIL.

The rearrangement joins TRBV6-4 to TRBJ1-5; 7 bases are shared with TRBD1. Germline lookup yields CDR1 MRHNA and CDR2 SNTAGT. The J segment lost 9 bases and the V segment lost 3 bases, leaving 8 bases of the junction unmatched. This CDR3 is 14 amino acids long. In DNA, the CDR3 is TGTGCCAGCAGTGAAACAGGGGCGGGTTGGCCCCAGCATTTT. Protein: CASSETGAGWPQHF.

The chain couples TRBV28 to TRBJ1-6; no reliable D call. Trimming removed 3 bases from V and 5 bases from J, with 8 bases in between. This CDR3 has 14 residues. Germline lookup yields CDR1 MDHEN and CDR2 SYDVKM. The CDR3 nucleotides are TGTGCCAGCAGTTTTCCACAGAATAATTCACCCCTCCACTTT. Protein sequence: CASSFPQNNSPLHF.

This clone showed up just once. This chain connects TRBV7-9 to TRBJ1-2, with D possibly TRBD1 on 5 matching bases. The V end lost 7 bases, the J end lost 3 bases, and 15 bases lay between the germline ends. The CDR3 contains 14 residues. CDR1 is SEHNR and CDR2 is FQNEAQ in the germline V gene (reference sequence). The CDR3, as DNA: TGTGCCAGCACCCTATTAGACAGTTACTATGGCTACACCTTC. Translating it yields CASTLLDSYYGYTF.

In regard to this clone: This specimen includes other DNA sequences encoding the same CDR3. J is TRBJ2-5 and V is TRBV4-3, with D possibly matching TRBD2 (7 bases). Trimming removed 5 bases at V and 2 bases at J, with 18 bases between. The CDR3 covers 16 residues. Germline V gene sequence: CDR1 LGHNA, CDR2 YSLEER. CDR3 in DNA: TGCGCCAGCAGCAGGGTTGGCGGGGGCGGTCAAGAGACCCAGTACTTC. Translating it yields CASSRVGGGGQETQYF.

About this clone itself: The sample carries other DNA sequences with the same CDR3. The gene calls are TRBV9 and TRBJ1-1; TRBD1 agrees at 8 bases. CDR1 SGDLS and CDR2 YYNGEE come from the germline V gene. CDR3 length: 14 amino acids. V shed 2 bases, J shed 1 base, and the junction held 1 base outside the gene matches. The CDR3 DNA reads TGTGCCAGCAGCGTTGGACAGGGGAACACTGAAGCTTTCTTT. It yields the protein CASSVGQGNTEAFF.

CDR3 bases: TGTGCCAGCAGTCGGACAGGCGATGGCTACACCTTC. Protein: CASSRTGDGYTF. V gene TRBV6-5 combines with J gene TRBJ1-2; 7 nucleotides line up with TRBD1. The germline gives CDR1 MNHEY, CDR2 SVGAGI. CDR3 size: 12 residues. The V and J ends lost 5 bases and 6 bases, in that order; junction bases with no gene match: 3.

CDR3 bases: TGTGCCAGCAGCAGGGGAAGCTACACCTTC. This encodes CASSRGSYTF. The chain carries TRBV9 and TRBJ1-2; possible D gene TRBD1, 5 bases. The V gene lost 4 bases and the J gene lost 9 bases, with 7 bases spanning the gap. Germline CDR1 SGDLS, CDR2 YYNGEE. This CDR3 comprises 10 residues.

This clone was observed a single time. The junction and the germline gene differ at one end; a read error may be behind it. This chain joins TRBV7-9 and TRBJ2-2; tentative D call: TRBD1 (6 bases). The CDR3 spans 16 residues. Germline lookup yields CDR1 SEHNR and CDR2 FQNEAQ (reference sequence). The CDR3 spells CSSSLGQGPNTGELFF. CDR3 DNA sequence: TGTTCCAGCAGCTTAGGTCAGGGGCCGAACACCGGGGAGCTGTTTTTT.

This chain links TRBV12-5 with TRBJ1-2, with D possibly matching TRBD1 (6 bases). V was trimmed by 9 bases and J by 6 bases, leaving 14 bases between them. Per the germline V gene, CDR1 is LGHNT and CDR2 is FRNRAP. The CDR3 consists of 12 residues. CDR3 sequence: CASRGGADGYTF. The CDR3 DNA is TGTGCTAGCCGAGGGGGGGCCGATGGCTACACCTTC.

The rearrangement links TRBV5-4 to TRBJ1-6, with 8 bases fitting TRBD1. This CDR3 has 12 amino acids. Germline CDR1 SGHNT, CDR2 YYREEE (reference sequence). V was pared by 9 bases and J by 10 bases, with 6 bases of the junction left unmatched. The CDR3 DNA reads as TGTGCCACCCGGACAGGGAAGTCACCCCTCCACTTT. This codes for CATRTGKSPLHF.

This chain uses TRBV9 with TRBJ1-4, with TRBD1 as a possible D gene (6 bases). Germline V lookup: CDR1 SGDLS, CDR2 YYNGEE. The V gene lost 0 bases and the J gene lost 5 bases, with 11 bases spanning the gap. The CDR3 runs 15 residues. CDR3 nucleotide sequence: TGTGCCAGCAGCGTAGGGGTGACAGGAAATGAAAAACTGTTTTTT. Translating gives CASSVGVTGNEKLFF.

The chain carries TRBV6-5 and TRBJ1-5; D unclear. V was pared by 8 bases and J by 9 bases, with 8 bases between. The V gene's germline CDR1 is MNHEY and CDR2 SVGAGI. The CDR3 length is 10 residues. CDR3 sequence reads: CASGPWPQHF. The DNA for the CDR3 is TGTGCCAGCGGCCCTTGGCCCCAGCATTTT.

This clone occurred once. This chain joins TRBV7-9 and TRBJ1-5; 8 bases line up with TRBD1. There are 14 residues in the CDR3. The junction had 4 bases not matched to a gene; V was cut back by 6 bases and J by 3 bases. Germline-derived CDR1 and CDR2 are SEHNR and FQNEAQ (reference sequence). This CDR3 reads CASRAGGSNQPQHF. CDR3 nucleotide sequence: TGTGCCAGCAGGGCAGGGGGCTCCAATCAGCCCCAGCATTTT.

This clone was detected a few times. The chain employs TRBV4-1 and TRBJ2-1, with D perhaps matching TRBD2 (5 bases). V was pared by 1 base and J by 8 bases, with 12 bases between. The CDR3 extends over 14 amino acids. Germline V gene data show CDR1 as MGHRA and CDR2 as YSYEKL. The CDR3 is CASSQAEVGYEQFF. The CDR3 nucleotides are TGCGCCAGCAGCCAAGCGGAGGTTGGGTATGAGCAGTTCTTC.

This clone appeared a single time. The CDR3 is CSVLGGTRGEQFF. In DNA, the CDR3 is TGCAGCGTTCTAGGAGGGACCCGCGGTGAGCAGTTCTTC. The chain has TRBV29-1 and TRBJ2-1; TRBD2 is a possible D gene (6 bases). This CDR3 is 13 amino acids long. Trimming removed 5 bases at V and 9 bases at J, with 17 bases between. Germline-derived CDR1 and CDR2 are SQVTM and ANQGSEA.

V usage is TRBV27 and J usage is TRBJ1-5, with 7 bases that match TRBD1. The length of the CDR3 is 14 residues. The germline V gene has CDR1 MNHEY and CDR2 SMNVEV (reference sequence). The junction had 11 bases not matched to a gene; V was cut back by 6 bases and J by 9 bases. The CDR3 sequence is CASSQQGREAPQHF. In DNA, the CDR3 is TGTGCCAGCAGCCAACAGGGGCGGGAGGCGCCCCAGCATTTT.

This clone was found a few times. The chain employs TRBV4-3 and TRBJ2-2; D is possibly TRBD1 (7 bases). The CDR3 is made up of 16 amino acids. The germline V gene has CDR1 LGHNA and CDR2 YSLEER. Deletions cut 6 bases from V and 4 bases from J, with 18 bases between. The CDR3 protein is CASSQQRQGGTGELFF. DNA for the CDR3: TGCGCCAGCAGTCAACAACGCCAGGGGGGCACCGGGGAGCTGTTTTTT.

V gene TRBV5-6 combines with J gene TRBJ1-2; D not resolved. The V gene's germline CDR1 is SGHDT and CDR2 YYEEEE. This CDR3 comprises 15 residues. The V gene lost 3 bases and the J gene lost 6 bases, with 18 bases spanning the gap. The CDR3 DNA sequence: TGTGCCAGCAGCTCTCCTGGTTGGGCCAAGGATGGCTACACCTTC. Translation gives CASSSPGWAKDGYTF.

V is TRBV5-6 and J is TRBJ1-1; D uncertain. CDR1 is SGHDT, CDR2 YYEEEE, per germline. Trimming removed 3 bases at V and 5 bases at J, with 20 bases between. CDR3 length: 16 amino acids. CDR3 loop: CASSSSRVVVGTEAFF. CDR3 in DNA: TGTGCCAGCAGCTCGTCGAGGGTTGTCGTGGGTACTGAAGCTTTCTTT.